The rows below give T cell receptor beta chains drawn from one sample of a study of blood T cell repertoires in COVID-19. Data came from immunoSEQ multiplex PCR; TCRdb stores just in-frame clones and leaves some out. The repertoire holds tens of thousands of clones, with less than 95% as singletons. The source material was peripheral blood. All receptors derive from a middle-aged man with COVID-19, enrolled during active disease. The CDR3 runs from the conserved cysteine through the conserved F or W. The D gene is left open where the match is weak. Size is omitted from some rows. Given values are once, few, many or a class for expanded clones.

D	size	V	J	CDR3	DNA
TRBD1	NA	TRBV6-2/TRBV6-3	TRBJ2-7	CASSPDRAYEQYF	TGTGCCAGCAGCCCTGACAGGGCCTACGAGCAGTACTTC
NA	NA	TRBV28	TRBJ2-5	CASSGVQETQYF	TGTGCCAGCTCCGGTGTTCAAGAGACCCAGTACTTC
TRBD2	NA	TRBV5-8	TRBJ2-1	CASSLALARSYNEQFF	TGTGCCAGCAGCTTGGCACTAGCGAGATCCTACAATGAGCAGTTCTTC
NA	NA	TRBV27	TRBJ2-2	CASSLRQGITGELFF	TGTGCCAGCAGTTTACGGCAGGGGATCACCGGGGAGCTGTTTTTT
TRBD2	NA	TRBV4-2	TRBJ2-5	CASSQAGTSGRGGRRETQYF	TGTGCCAGCAGCCAAGCCGGGACTAGCGGGAGAGGCGGACGTAGAGAGACCCAGTACTTC
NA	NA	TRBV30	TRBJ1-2	CAWSVFSYGYTF	TGTGCCTGGAGTGTATTCTCTTATGGCTACACCTTC
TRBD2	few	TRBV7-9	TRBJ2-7	CASSPTRTSGGRSYEQYF	TGTGCCAGCAGCCCCACCCGGACTAGCGGGGGGCGCTCCTACGAGCAGTACTTC
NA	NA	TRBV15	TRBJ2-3	CATSRGRDTQYF	TGTGCCACCAGCAGAGGCAGGGATACGCAGTATTTT
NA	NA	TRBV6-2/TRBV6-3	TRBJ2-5	CASSYALVEETQYF	TGTGCCAGCAGTTACGCACTCGTAGAAGAGACCCAGTACTTC
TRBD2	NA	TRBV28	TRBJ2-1	CASSLFRGSQGEQFF	TGTGCCAGCAGTTTATTCCGCGGGAGTCAAGGTGAGCAGTTCTTC
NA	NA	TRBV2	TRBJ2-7	CASSGSSYEQYF	TGTGCCAGCAGTGGCAGTTCCTACGAGCAGTACTTC
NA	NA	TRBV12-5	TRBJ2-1	CASGTYNEQFF	TGTGCTAGTGGCACCTACAATGAGCAGTTCTTC
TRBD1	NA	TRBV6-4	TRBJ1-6	CASSRTGISPLHF	TGTGCCAGCAGTAGGACAGGGATCTCACCCCTCCACTTT
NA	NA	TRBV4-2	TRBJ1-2	CASSHNSGQGNGYTF	TGTGCCAGCAGCCATAACTCCGGGCAGGGGAATGGCTACACCTTC
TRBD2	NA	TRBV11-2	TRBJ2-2	CASSFQAGGANTGELFF	TGTGCCAGCAGCTTTCAGGCTGGGGGGGCGAACACCGGGGAGCTGTTTTTT
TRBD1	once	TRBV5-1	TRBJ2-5	CASSPGQGEETQYF	TGCGCCAGCAGTCCGGGACAGGGGGAAGAGACCCAGTACTTC
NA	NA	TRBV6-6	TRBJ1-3	CATRGSSNSGNTIYF	TGTGCCACCAGGGGCAGTTCGAACTCTGGAAACACCATATATTTT
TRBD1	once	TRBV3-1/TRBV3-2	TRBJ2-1	CASSQGPGQAARSYNEQFF	TGTGCCAGCAGCCAAGGACCGGGACAGGCCGCAAGGTCCTACAATGAGCAGTTCTTC
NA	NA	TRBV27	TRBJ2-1	CASSLTGGNEQFF	TGTGCCAGCAGTTTGACAGGTGGGAATGAGCAGTTCTTC
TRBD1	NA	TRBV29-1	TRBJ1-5	CSVAQGQGSDQPQHF	TGCAGCGTTGCCCAGGGACAGGGTAGCGATCAGCCCCAGCATTTT
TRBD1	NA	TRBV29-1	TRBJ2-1	CSALGQGAAFGEQFF	TGCAGCGCTCTGGGACAGGGGGCGGCATTTGGTGAGCAGTTCTTC
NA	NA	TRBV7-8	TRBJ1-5	CASSLAWGGSGNQPQHF	TGTGCCAGCAGCTTAGCCTGGGGGGGGTCAGGCAATCAGCCCCAGCATTTT
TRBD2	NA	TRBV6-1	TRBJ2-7	CASSEALASGLRVYEQYF	TGTGCCAGCAGTGAAGCGCTGGCTAGCGGCCTCAGGGTCTACGAGCAGTACTTC
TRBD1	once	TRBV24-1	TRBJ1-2	CATSEDDRGRDYGYTF	TGTGCCACCAGTGAGGACGACAGGGGGCGCGACTATGGCTACACCTTC
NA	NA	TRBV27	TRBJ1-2	CASSSGFSGGRGYTF	TGTGCCAGCAGTTCAGGATTCTCCGGGGGGCGAGGCTACACCTTC
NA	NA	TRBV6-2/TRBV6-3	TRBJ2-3	CASSWGGRADTQYF	TGTGCCAGCAGTTGGGGGGGGCGCGCAGATACGCAGTATTTT
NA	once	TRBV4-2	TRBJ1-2	CASSQVGQGPNYGYTF	TGTGCCAGCAGCCAAGTAGGCCAGGGCCCTAACTATGGCTACACCTTC
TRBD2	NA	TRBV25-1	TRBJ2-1	CASRIAGGNNEQFF	TGTGCCAGCAGAATAGCGGGAGGGAACAATGAGCAGTTCTTC
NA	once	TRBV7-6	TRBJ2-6	CASIQTPWRSGANVLTF	TGTGCCAGCATCCAGACACCCTGGAGGTCTGGGGCCAACGTCCTGACTTTC
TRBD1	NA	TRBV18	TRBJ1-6	CASSPGTVNSPLHF	TGTGCCAGCTCGCCAGGGACAGTTAATTCACCCCTCCACTTT
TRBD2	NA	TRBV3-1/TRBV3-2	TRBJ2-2	CASSQGTSGRGTGELFF	TGTGCCAGCAGCCAGGGCACTAGCGGGAGAGGCACCGGGGAGCTGTTTTTT
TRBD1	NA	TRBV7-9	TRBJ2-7	CASSLLQGARYEQYF	TGTGCCAGCAGCTTACTCCAGGGGGCTAGGTACGAGCAGTACTTC
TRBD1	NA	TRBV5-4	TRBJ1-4	CASSKGQGENEKLFF	TGTGCCAGCAGCAAAGGACAGGGGGAAAATGAAAAACTGTTTTTT
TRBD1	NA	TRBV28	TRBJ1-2	CASSDGDRVPTNYGYTF	TGTGCCAGCAGCGACGGGGACAGGGTTCCGACTAACTATGGCTACACCTTC
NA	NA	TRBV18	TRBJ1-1	CASSPGLNTEAFF	TGTGCCAGCTCACCGGGACTTAACACTGAAGCTTTCTTT
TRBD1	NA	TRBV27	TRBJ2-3	CASSFRRGLEYF	TGTGCCAGCAGTTTCCGCAGGGGGCTAGAGTATTTT
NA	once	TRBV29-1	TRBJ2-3	CSVSHGLATTDTQYF	TGCAGCGTCTCACACGGGCTAGCGACCACAGATACGCAGTATTTT
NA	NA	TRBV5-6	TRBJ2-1	CASSFFTYNEQFF	TGTGCCAGCAGCTTCTTTACTTACAATGAGCAGTTCTTC
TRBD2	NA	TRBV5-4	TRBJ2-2	CASSSGLARGTTGELFF	TGTGCCAGCAGCTCCGGACTAGCGAGGGGGACCACCGGGGAGCTGTTTTTT
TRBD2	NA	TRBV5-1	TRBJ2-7	CASSLRAPSGRGPPYEQYF	TGCGCCAGCAGCCTCCGGGCGCCTAGCGGGAGAGGCCCACCCTACGAGCAGTACTTC